Listed below are T cell receptor beta chains from one sample, sequenced in a study of blood T cell repertoires in COVID-19. The protocol was immunoSEQ multiplex PCR, while the TCRdb copy is restricted to in-frame clones and leaves out a portion. The sample holds about 390,000 clones, more than 75% seen once. Sequencing was performed on PBMCs or T cells enriched from blood (not recorded which). The receptors were sampled from a woman in her 50s who had recovered from COVID-19. The CDR3 runs from the conserved cysteine through the conserved F or W.

J: TRBJ1-2; V: TRBV6-5; CDR3: CASYTRQGINYGYTF
J: TRBJ2-4; V: TRBV18; CDR3: CASSLQTVSKNIQYF
J: TRBJ2-2; V: TRBV9; CDR3: CASSPRSGPGELFF
J: TRBJ1-3; V: TRBV6-5; CDR3: CASSYSSQGVGNTIYF
J: TRBJ1-6; V: TRBV3-1/TRBV3-2; CDR3: CASRRQGNSPLHF
J: TRBJ1-1; V: TRBV11-2; CDR3: CASSFIQVSTEAFF
J: TRBJ1-2; V: TRBV2; CDR3: CASTEQSGRGLSGYTF
J: TRBJ1-2; V: TRBV7-9; CDR3: CASSLAFPGTANYGYTF
J: TRBJ2-7; V: TRBV3-1/TRBV3-2; CDR3: CASSQGISSSYEQYF
J: TRBJ2-2; V: TRBV5-1; CDR3: CASVGQLKPGELFF
J: TRBJ2-3; V: TRBV7-9; CDR3: CASSLGYSPSTDTQYF
J: TRBJ1-4; V: TRBV5-5; CDR3: CASSFGEKLFF
J: TRBJ2-2; V: TRBV3-1/TRBV3-2; CDR3: CASSLHPSGGVGNTGELFF
J: TRBJ1-2; V: TRBV10-3; CDR3: CAISGQGNFDGYTF
J: TRBJ1-6; V: TRBV2; CDR3: CASKNRQINNSPLHF
J: TRBJ2-1; V: TRBV7-2; CDR3: CASSLAGADFNEQFF
J: TRBJ2-1; V: TRBV24-1; CDR3: CATRPSGGAFEQFF
J: TRBJ1-2; V: TRBV30; CDR3: CAWSVGTGRGYTF
J: TRBJ1-2; V: TRBV7-2; CDR3: CASSHPGTIYTF
J: TRBJ1-2; V: TRBV5-4; CDR3: CASRAQGANYGYTF